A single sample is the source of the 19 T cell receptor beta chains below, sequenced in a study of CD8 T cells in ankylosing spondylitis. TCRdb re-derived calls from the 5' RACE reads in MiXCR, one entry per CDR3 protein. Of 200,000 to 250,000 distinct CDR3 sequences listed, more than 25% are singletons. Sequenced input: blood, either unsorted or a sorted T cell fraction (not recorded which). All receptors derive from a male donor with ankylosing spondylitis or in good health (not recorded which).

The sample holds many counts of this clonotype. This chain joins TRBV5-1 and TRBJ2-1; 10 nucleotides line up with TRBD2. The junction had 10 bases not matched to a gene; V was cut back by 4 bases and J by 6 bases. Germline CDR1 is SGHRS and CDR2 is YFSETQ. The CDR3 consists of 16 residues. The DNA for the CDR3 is TGCGCCAGCAGCCCGAGGGGAGCGGGAGGGAGCAATGAGCAGTTCTTC. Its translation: CASSPRGAGGSNEQFF.

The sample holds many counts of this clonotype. The CDR3: CASSLLGVGSPLHF. In DNA form, the CDR3 reads TGCGCCAGCAGCCTACTAGGGGTCGGTTCACCCCTCCACTTT. The chain is built from TRBV5-1 and TRBJ1-6, with D perhaps TRBD1 (5 bases). Trimming stripped 4 bases from V and 9 bases from J, with 14 bases between. The CDR3 is made up of 14 amino acids. The germline V gene has CDR1 SGHRS and CDR2 YFSETQ.

Written as DNA, the CDR3 is TGCAGTGGGGGGGTAGGGATCGCGGAGACCCAGTACTTC. Residues: CSGGVGIAETQYF. The chain uses TRBV20-1 and TRBJ2-5, with D tentatively TRBD2 (6 bases). Trimming removed 7 bases at V and 5 bases at J, with 17 bases between. CDR3 length: 13 amino acids. The V gene's germline CDR1 is DFQATT and CDR2 SNEGSKA (reference sequence).

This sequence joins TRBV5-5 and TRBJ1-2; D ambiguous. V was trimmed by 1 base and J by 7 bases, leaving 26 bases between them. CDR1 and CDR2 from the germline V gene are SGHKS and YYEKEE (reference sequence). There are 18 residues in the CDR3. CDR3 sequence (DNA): TGTGCCAGCAGCTTGCTATCGTCGCAGACGGACCTTAGGAGTGGCTACACCTTC. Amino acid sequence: CASSLLSSQTDLRSGYTF.

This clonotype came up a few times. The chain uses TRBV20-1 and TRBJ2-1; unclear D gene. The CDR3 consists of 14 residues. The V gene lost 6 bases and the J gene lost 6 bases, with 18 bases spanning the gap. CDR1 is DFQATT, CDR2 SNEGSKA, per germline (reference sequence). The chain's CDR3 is CSAQDKPTTNEQFF. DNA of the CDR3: TGCAGTGCCCAGGATAAGCCGACAACCAATGAGCAGTTCTTC.

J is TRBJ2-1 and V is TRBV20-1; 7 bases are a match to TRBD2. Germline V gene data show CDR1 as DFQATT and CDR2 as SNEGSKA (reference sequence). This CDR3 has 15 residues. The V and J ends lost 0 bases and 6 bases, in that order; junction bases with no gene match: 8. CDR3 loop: CSARDGGSVGNEQFF. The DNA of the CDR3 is TGCAGTGCTAGAGATGGCGGGAGCGTCGGCAATGAGCAGTTCTTC.

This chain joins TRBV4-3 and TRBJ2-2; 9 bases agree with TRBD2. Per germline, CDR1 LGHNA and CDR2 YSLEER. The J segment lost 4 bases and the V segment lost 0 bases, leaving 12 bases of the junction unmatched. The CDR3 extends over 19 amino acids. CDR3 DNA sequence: TGCGCCAGCAGCCAAGATAGGAGTAGCGGGAGTCCGATCACCGGGGAGCTGTTTTTT. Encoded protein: CASSQDRSSGSPITGELFF.

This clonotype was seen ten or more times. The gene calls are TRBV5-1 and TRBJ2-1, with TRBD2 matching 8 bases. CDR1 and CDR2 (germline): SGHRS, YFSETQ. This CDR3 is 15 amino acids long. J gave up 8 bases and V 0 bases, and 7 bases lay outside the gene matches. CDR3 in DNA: TGCGCCAGCAGCTTGGCTCTCGGGGGGGGCGATGAGCAGTTCTTC. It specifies CASSLALGGGDEQFF.

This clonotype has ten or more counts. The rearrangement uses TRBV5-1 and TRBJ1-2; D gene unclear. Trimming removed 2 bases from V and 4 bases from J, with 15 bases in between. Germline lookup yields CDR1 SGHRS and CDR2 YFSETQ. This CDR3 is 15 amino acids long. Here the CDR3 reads CASSFGVGIGYGYTF. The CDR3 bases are TGCGCCAGCAGCTTCGGAGTAGGGATCGGCTATGGCTACACCTTC.

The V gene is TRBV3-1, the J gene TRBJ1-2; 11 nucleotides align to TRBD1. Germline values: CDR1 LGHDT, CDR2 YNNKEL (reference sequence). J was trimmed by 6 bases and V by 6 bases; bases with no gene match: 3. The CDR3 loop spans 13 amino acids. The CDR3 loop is CASSRGQGDGYTF. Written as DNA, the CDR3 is TGTGCCAGCAGTCGGGGACAGGGGGATGGCTACACCTTC.

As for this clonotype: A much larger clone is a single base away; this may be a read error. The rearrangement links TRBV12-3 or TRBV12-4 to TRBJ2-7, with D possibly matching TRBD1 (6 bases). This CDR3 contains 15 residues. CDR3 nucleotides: TGTGCCCGCAGTCCCCGCAGGGGCGAAAACTCGGCGCAGTACTTC. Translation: CARSPRRGENSAQYF.

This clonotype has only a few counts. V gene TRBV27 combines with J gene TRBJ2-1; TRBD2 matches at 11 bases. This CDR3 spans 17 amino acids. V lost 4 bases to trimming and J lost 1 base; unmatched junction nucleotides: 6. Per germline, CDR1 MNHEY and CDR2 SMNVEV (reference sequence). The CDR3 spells CASSWRASGRSYNEQFF. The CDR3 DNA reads TGTGCCAGCAGTTGGAGGGCTAGCGGGAGGTCCTACAATGAGCAGTTCTTC.

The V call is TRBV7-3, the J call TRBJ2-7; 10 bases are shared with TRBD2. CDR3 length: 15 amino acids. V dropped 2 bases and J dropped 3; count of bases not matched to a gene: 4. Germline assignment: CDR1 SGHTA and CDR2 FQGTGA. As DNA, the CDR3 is TGTGCCAGCAGCTTAGAAGCGGGAGGGTTCTACGAGCAGTACTTC. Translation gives CASSLEAGGFYEQYF.

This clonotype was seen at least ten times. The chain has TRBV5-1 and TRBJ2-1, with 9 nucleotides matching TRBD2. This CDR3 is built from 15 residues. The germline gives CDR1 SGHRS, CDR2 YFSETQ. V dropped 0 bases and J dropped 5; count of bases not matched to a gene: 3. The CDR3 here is CASSLDVAGDNEQFF. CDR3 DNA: TGCGCCAGCAGCTTGGATGTAGCGGGAGACAATGAGCAGTTCTTC.

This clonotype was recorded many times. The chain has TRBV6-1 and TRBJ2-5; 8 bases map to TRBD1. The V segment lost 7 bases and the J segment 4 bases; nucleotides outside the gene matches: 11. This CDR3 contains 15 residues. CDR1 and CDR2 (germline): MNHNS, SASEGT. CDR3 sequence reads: CASTDQGARGETQYF. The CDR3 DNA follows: TGTGCCAGCACCGACCAGGGGGCGCGAGGAGAGACCCAGTACTTC.

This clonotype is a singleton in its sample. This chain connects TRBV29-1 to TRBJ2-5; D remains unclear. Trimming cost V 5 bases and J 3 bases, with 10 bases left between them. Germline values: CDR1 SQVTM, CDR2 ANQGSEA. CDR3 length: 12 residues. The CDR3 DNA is TGCAGCGTTCTCGACAAGAAAGAGACCCAGTACTTC. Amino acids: CSVLDKKETQYF.

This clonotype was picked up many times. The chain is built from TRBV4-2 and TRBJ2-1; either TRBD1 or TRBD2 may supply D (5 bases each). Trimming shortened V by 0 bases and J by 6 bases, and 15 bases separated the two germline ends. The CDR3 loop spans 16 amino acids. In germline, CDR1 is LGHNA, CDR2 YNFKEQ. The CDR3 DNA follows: TGTGCCAGCAGCCAAGATCTGGGGGAAAGGCGCAATGAGCAGTTCTTC. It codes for CASSQDLGERRNEQFF.

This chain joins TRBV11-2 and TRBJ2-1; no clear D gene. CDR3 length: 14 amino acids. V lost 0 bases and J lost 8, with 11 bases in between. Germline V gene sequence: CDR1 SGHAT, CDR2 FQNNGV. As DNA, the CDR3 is TGTGCCAGCAGCTTAGAGCAACGAGGCTATGAGCAGTTCTTC. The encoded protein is CASSLEQRGYEQFF.

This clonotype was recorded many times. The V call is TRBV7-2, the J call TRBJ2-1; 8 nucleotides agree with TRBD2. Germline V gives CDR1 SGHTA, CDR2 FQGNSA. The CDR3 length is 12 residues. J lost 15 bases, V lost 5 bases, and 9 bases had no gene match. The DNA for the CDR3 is TGTGCCAGCAGCCCCGGGAGGGGCGAAGTGTTCTTC. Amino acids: CASSPGRGEVFF. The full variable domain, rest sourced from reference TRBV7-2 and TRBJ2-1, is GAGVSQSPSNKVTEKGKDVELRCDPISGHTALYWYRQSLGQGLEFLIYFQGNSAPDKSGLPSDRFSAERTGGSVSTLTIQRTQQEDSAVYLCASSPGRGEVFFGPGTRLTVL.